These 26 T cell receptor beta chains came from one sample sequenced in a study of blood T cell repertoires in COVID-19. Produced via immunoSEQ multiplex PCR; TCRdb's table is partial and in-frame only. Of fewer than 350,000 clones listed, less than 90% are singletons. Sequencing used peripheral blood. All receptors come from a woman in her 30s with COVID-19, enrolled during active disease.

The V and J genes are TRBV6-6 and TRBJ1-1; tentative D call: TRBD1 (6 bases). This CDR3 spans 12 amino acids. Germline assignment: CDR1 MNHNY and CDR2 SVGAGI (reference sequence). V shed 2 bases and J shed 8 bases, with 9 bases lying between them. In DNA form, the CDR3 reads TGTGCCAGCAGTTACCGGACAGTAGAAGCTTTCTTT. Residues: CASSYRTVEAFF.

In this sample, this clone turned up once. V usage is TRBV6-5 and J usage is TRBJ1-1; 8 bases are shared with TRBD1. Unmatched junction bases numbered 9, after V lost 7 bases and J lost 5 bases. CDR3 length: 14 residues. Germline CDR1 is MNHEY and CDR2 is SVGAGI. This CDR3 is CASISGQGRTEAFF. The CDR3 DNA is TGTGCCAGCATTTCAGGACAGGGTAGGACTGAAGCTTTCTTT.

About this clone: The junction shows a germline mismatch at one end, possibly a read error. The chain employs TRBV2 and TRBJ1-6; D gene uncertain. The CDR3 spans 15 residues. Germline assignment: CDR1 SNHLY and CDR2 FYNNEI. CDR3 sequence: CASSEEEGYNSPLHF. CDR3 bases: TGTGCCAGCAGCGAAGAAGAGGGATATAATTCACCCCTCCACTTT.

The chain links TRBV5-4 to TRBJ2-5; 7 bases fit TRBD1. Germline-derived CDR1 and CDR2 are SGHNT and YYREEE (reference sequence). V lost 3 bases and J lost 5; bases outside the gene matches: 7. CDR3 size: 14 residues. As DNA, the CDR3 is TGTGCCAGCAGCTCGACAGGGCAGGGGGAGACCCAGTACTTC. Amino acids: CASSSTGQGETQYF.

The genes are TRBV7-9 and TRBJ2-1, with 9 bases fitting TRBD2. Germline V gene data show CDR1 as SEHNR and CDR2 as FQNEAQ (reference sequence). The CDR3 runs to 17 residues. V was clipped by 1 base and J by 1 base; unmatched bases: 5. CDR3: CASSLERGELSYNEQFF. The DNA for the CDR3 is TGTGCCAGCAGCTTAGAGCGGGGGGAGTTATCCTACAATGAGCAGTTCTTC.

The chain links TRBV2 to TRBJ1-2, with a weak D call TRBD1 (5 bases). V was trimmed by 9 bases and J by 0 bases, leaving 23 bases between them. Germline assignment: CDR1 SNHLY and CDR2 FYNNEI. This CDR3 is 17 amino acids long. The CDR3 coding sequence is TGTGCCAGTCCCTTTGCAGGGTCATTTTCGGCTAACTATGGCTACACCTTC. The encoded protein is CASPFAGSFSANYGYTF.

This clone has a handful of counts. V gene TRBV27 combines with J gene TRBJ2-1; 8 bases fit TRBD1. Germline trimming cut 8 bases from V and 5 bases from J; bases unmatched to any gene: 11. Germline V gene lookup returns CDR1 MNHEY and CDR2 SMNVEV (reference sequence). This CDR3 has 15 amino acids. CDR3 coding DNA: TGTGCCAGCTCTCTCTATCAGGGGGCGGACAATGAGCAGTTCTTC. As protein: CASSLYQGADNEQFF.

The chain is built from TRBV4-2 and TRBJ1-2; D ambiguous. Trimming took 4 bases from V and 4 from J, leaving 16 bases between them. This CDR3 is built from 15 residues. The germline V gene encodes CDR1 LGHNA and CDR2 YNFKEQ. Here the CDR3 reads CASSRSGSQLYGYTF. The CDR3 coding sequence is TGTGCCAGCAGCCGTTCCGGTTCTCAACTCTATGGCTACACCTTC.

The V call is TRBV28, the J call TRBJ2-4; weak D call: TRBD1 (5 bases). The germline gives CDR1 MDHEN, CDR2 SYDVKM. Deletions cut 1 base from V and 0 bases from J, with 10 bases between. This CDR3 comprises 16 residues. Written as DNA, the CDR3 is TGTGCCAGCAGTTTATTTGACAGTCTAGCCAAAAACATTCAGTACTTC. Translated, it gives CASSLFDSLAKNIQYF.

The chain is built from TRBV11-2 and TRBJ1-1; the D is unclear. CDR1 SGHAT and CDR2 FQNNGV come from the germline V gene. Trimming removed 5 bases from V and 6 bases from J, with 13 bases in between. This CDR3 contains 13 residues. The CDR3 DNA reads TGTGCCAGCAGCCTAGGATCCGGGTCTGAAGCTTTCTTT. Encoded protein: CASSLGSGSEAFF.

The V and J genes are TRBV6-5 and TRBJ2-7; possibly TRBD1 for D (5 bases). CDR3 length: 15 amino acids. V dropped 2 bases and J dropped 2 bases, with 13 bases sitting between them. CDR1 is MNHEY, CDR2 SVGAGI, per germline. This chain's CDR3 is CASSYAGQGTYEQYF. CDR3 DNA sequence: TGTGCCAGCAGTTACGCTGGGCAGGGCACCTACGAGCAGTACTTC.

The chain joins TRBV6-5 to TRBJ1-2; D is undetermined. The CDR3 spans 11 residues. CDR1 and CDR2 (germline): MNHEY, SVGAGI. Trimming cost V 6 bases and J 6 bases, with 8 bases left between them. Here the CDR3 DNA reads TGTGCCAGCAGAACAGCTGATGGCTACACCTTC. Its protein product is CASRTADGYTF.

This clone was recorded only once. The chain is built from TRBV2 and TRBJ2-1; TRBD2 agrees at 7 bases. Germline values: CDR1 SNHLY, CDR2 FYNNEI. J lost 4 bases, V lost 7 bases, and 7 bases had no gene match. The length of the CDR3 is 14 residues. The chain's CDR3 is CASMGGSGYNEQFF. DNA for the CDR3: TGTGCCAGCATGGGGGGGTCTGGGTACAATGAGCAGTTCTTC. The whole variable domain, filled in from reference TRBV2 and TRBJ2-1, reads EPEVTQTPSHQVTQMGQEVILRCVPISNHLYFYWYRQILGQKVEFLVSFYNNEISEKSEIFDDQFSVERPDGSNFTLKIRSTKLEDSAMYFCASMGGSGYNEQFFGPGTRLTVL.

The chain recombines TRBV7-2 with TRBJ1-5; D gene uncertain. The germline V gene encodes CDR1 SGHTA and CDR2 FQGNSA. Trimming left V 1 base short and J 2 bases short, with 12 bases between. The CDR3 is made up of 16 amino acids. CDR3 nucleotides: TGTGCCAGCAGCTTAGATCCGGGTTACCGCAATCAGCCCCAGCATTTT. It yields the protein CASSLDPGYRNQPQHF. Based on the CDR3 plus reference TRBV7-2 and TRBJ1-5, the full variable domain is GAGVSQSPSNKVTEKGKDVELRCDPISGHTALYWYRQSLGQGLEFLIYFQGNSAPDKSGLPSDRFSAERTGGSVSTLTIQRTQQEDSAVYLCASSLDPGYRNQPQHFGDGTRLSIL.

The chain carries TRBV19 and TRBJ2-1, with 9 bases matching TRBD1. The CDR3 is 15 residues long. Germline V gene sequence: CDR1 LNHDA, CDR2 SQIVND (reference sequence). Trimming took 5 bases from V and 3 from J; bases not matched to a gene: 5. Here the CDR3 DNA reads TGTGCCAGTAGTCTAGGGACAGGGAGCTACAATGAGCAGTTCTTC. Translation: CASSLGTGSYNEQFF.

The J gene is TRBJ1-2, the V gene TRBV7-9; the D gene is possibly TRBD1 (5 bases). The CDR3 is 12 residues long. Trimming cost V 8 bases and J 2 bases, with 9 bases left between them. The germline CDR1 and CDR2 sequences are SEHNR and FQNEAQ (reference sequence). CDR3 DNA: TGTGCCAGCTTGGGGGGGAACTATGGCTACACCTTC. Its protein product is CASLGGNYGYTF. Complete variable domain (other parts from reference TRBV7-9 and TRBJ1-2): DTGVSQNPRHKITKRGQNVTFRCDPISEHNRLYWYRQTLGQGPEFLTYFQNEAQLEKSRLLSDRFSAERPKGSFSTLEIQRTEQGDSAMYLCASLGGNYGYTFGSGTRLTVV.

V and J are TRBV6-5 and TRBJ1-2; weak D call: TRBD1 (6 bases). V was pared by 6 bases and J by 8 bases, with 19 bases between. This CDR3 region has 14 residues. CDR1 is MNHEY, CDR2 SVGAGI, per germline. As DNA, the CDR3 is TGTGCCAGCAGAAGGGAGGGGGGGGATGACGGCTACACCTTC. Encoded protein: CASRREGGDDGYTF.

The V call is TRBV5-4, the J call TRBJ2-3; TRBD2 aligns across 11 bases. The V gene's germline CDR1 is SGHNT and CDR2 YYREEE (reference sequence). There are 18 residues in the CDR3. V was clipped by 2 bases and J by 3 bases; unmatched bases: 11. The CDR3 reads CASSLIAGLAGMTDTQYF. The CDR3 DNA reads TGTGCCAGCAGCTTAATCGCAGGACTAGCGGGTATGACAGATACGCAGTATTTT.

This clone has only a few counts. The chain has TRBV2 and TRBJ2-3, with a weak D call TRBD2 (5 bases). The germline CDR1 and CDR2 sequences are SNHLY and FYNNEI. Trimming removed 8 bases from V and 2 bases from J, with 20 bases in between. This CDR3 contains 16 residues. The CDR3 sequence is CASERWTLTPTDTQYF. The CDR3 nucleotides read TGTGCCAGCGAACGTTGGACTTTAACCCCCACAGATACGCAGTATTTT.

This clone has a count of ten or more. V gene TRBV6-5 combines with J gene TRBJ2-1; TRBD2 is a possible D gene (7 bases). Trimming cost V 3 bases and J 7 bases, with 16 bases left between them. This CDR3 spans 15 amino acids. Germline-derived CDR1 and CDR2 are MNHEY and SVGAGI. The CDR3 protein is CASSYSGGRVNEQFF. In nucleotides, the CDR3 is TGTGCCAGCAGTTATTCCGGGGGGCGGGTTAATGAGCAGTTCTTC.

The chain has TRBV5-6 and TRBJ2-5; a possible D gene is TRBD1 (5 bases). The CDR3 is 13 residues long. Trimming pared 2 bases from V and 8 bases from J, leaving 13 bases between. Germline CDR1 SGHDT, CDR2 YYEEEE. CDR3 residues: CASSFAGYDTQYF. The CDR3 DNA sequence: TGTGCCAGCAGCTTTGCAGGGTATGATACCCAGTACTTC.

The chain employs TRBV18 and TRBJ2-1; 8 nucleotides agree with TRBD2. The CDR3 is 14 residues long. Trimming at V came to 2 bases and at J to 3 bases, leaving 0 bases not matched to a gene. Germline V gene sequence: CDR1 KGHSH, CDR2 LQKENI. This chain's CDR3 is CASSPSGGYNEQFF. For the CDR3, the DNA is TGTGCCAGCTCACCAAGCGGGGGCTACAATGAGCAGTTCTTC.

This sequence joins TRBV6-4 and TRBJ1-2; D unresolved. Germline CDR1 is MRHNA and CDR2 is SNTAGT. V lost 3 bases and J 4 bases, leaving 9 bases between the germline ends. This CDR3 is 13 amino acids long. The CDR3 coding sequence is TGTGCCAGCAGTGAGGGAGACGGCTATGGCTACACCTTC. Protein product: CASSEGDGYGYTF.

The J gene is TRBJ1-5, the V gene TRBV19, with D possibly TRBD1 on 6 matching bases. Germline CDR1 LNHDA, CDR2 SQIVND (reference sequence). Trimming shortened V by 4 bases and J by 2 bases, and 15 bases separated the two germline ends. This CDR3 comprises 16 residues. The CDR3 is CASSTTHRVGNQPQHF. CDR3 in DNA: TGTGCCAGTAGTACGACTCACAGGGTTGGCAATCAGCCCCAGCATTTT.

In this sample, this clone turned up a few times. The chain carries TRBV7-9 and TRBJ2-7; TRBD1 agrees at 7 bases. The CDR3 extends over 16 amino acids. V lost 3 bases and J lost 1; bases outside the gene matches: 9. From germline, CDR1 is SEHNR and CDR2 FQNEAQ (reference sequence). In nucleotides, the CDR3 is TGTGCCAGCAGCTTCCCTAACCCGACAGGGTCCTACGAGCAGTACTTC. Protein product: CASSFPNPTGSYEQYF.

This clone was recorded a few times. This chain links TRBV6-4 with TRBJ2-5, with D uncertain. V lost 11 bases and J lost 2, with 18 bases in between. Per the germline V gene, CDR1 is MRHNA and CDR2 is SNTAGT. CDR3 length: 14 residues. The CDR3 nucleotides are TGTGCCTCCCTAACCGGTTGGGCACAAGAGACCCAGTACTTC. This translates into CASLTGWAQETQYF.